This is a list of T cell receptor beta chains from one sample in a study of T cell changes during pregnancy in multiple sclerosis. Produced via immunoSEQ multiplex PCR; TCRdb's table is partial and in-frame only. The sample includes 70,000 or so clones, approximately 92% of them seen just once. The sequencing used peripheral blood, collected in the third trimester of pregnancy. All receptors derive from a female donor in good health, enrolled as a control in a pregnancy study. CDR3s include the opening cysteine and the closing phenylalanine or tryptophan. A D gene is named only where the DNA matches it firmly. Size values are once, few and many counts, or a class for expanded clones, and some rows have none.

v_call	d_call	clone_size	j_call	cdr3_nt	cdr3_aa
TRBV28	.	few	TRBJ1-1	TGTGCCGCCAGACTCATGAACACTGAAGCTTTCTTT	CAARLMNTEAFF
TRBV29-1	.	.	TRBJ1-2	TGCAGCGTTGAAGATCGAGAGGTTCGTGGCTACACCTTC	CSVEDREVRGYTF
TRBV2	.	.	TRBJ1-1	TGTGCCAGCAGTCCACGGGTCACTGAAGCTTTCTTT	CASSPRVTEAFF
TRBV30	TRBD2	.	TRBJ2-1	TGTGCCTGGATGACTCGGGGACTAGCGGGGTTCTACAATGAGCAGTTCTTC	CAWMTRGLAGFYNEQFF
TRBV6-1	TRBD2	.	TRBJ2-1	TGTGCCAGCAGTGAACTAGCGGGGGGGCCTAATGAGCAGTTCTTC	CASSELAGGPNEQFF
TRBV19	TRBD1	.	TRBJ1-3	TGTGCCAGTAGACTGGGACAGCCTGGAAACACCATATATTTT	CASRLGQPGNTIYF
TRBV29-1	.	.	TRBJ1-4	TGCAGCGTTGAAGGTCAGGGCGTCGGTGAAAAACTGTTTTTT	CSVEGQGVGEKLFF
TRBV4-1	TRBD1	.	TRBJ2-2	TGCGCCAGCAGCCAAGATCTTAACAGGGGGCAAACCGGGGAGCTGTTTTTT	CASSQDLNRGQTGELFF
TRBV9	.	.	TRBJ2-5	TGTGCCAGCAGCGTAGGTCAGTCGGGGGAGACCCAGTACTTC	CASSVGQSGETQYF
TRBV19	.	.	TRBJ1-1	TGTGCCAGTAGTAAACAGGGTCATCGTGGTACTGAAGCTTTCTTT	CASSKQGHRGTEAFF
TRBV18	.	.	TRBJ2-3	TGTGCCAGCTCCCCCTCTATAGGAGGAGGTTCAGATACGCAGTATTTT	CASSPSIGGGSDTQYF
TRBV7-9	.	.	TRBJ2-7	TGTGCCAGCAGCCCGGGACATATCCACGAGCAGTACTTC	CASSPGHIHEQYF